A single T cell receptor beta chain is shown here with its context. This record comes from a study of cytomegalovirus exposure and HLA in healthy donors. Clones were read by immunoSEQ multiplex PCR, and TCRdb kept only the in-frame ones, dropping some. The profile shows about 160,000 clones, approximately 96% of them singletons. CDR1 MNHNY and CDR2 SVGAGI come from the germline V gene (reference sequence). The ends were cut back, 5 bases at V and 7 bases at J, with 8 bases in the middle. CDR3 length: 12 amino acids. The chain couples TRBV6-6 to TRBJ1-4, with D possibly matching TRBD1 (6 bases). Sequenced sample: PBMCs. The TCR originated in a woman between 18 and 30 years old in good health and CMV-seronegative. In DNA form, the CDR3 reads TGTGCCAGCAGTACAGGGTTTGAAAAACTGTTTTTT. Translating it yields CASSTGFEKLFF.